This entry concerns a single TCR beta chain. V lost 0 bases and J 7 bases, leaving 12 bases between the germline ends. This CDR3 has 14 amino acids. The germline V gene has CDR1 MGHRA and CDR2 YSYEKL. The sample originates from a study of blood T cells in healthy people across ages. Next came a second PCR, run for roughly 6 to 11 cycles, which used a sample-barcoded 5' primer along with a J-beta primer mix. Any given sample supplied a minimum of 2.5 million CDR3-containing paired-end reads. TCRdb ran MiXCR on the 5' RACE reads and lists one entry per CDR3 protein. This table holds some 890,000 distinct CDR3 sequences, roughly 28% found once. The same specimen was also included in a second study, on T cells of mothers and their children.

The clonotype comes from a woman aged 40 to 55 in good health. Sequences were obtained from blood. The chain links TRBV4-1 to TRBJ1-2, with D possibly matching TRBD1 (5 bases). CDR3 sequence reads: CASSQENAQGGYTF. Here the CDR3 DNA reads TGCGCCAGCAGCCAAGAGAACGCCCAGGGTGGCTACACCTTC.